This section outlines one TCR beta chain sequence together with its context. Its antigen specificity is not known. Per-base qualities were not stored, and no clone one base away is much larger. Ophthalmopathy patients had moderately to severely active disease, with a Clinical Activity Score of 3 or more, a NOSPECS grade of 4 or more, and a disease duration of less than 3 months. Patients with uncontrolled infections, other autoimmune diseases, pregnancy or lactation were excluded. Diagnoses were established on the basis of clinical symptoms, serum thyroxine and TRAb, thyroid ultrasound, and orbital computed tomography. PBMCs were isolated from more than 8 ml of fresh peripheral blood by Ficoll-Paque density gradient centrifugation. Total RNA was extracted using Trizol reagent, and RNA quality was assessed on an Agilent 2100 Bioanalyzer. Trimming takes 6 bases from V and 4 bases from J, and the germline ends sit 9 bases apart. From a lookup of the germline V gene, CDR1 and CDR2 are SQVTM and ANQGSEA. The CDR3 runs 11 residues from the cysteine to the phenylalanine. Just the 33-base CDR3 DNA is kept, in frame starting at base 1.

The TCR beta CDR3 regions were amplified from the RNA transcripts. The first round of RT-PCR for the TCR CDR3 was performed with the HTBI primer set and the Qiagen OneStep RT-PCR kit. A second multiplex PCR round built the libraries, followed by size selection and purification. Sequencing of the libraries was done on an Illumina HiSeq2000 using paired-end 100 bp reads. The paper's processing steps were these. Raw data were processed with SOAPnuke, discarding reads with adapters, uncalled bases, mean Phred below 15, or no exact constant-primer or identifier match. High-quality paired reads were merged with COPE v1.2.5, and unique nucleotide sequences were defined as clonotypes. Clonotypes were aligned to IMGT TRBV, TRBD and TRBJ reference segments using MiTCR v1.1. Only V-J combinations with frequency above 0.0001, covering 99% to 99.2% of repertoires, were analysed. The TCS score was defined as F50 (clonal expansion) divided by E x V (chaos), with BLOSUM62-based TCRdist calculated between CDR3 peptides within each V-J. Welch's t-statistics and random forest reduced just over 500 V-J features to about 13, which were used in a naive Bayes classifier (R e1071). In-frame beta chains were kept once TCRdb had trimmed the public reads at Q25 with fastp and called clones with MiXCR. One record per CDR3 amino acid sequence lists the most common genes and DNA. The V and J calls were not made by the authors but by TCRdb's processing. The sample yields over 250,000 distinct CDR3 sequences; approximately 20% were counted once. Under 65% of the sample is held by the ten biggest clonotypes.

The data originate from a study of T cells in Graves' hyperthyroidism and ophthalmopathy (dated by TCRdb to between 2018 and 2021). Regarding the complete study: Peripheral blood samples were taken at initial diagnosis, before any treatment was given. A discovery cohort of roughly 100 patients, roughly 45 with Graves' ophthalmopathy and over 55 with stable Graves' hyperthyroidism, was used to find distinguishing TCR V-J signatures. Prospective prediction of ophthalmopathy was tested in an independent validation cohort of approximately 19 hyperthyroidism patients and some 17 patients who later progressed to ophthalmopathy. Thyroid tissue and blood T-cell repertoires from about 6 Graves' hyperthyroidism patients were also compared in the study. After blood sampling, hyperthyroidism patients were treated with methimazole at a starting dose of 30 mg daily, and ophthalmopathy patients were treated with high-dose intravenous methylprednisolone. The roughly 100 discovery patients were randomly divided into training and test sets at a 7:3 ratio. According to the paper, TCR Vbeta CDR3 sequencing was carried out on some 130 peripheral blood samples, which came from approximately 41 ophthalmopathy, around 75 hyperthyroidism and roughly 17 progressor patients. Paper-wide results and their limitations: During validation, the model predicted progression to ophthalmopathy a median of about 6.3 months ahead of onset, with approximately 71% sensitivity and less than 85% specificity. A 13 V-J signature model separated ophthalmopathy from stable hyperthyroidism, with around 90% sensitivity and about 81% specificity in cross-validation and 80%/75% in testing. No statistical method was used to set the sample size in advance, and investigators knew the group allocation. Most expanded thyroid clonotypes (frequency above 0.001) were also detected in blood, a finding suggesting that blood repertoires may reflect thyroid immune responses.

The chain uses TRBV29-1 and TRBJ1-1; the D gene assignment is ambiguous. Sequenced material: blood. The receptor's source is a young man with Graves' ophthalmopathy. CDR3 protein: CSVWESTEAFF. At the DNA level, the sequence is TGCAGCGTGTGGGAGAGCACTGAAGCTTTCTTT.